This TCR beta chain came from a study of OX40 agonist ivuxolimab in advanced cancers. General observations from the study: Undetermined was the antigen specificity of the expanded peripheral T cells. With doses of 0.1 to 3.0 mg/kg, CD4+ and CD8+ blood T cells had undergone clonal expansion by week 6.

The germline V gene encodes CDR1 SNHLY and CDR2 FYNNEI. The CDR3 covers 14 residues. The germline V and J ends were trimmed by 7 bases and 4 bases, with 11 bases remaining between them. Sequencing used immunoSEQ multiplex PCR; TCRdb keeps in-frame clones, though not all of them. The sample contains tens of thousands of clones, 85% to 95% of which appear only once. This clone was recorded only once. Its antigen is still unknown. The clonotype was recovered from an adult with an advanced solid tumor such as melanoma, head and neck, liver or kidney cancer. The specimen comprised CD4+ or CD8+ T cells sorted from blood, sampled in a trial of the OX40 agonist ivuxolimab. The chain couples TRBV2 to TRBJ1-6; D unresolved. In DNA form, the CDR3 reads TGTGCCAGCAACCGTGACAATTATAATTCACCCCTCCACTTT. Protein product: CASNRDNYNSPLHF.